The 32 T cell receptor beta chains below all came from one sample that was sequenced in a study of T cells in Graves' hyperthyroidism and ophthalmopathy (dated by TCRdb to the late 2010s). The library came from multiplex PCR. These reads were obtained on an Illumina HiSeq 2000. The TCR beta CDR3 regions were amplified from RNA transcripts. The first round of RT-PCR for the TCR CDR3 was performed with the HTBI primer set and the Qiagen OneStep RT-PCR kit. Using fastp at Q25 and MiXCR, TCRdb reprocessed the public reads and kept productive beta chains. Rows are combined by CDR3 protein, so each entry shows the most common genes and DNA. The sample table records some 560,000 distinct CDR3 sequences; around 15% of these occur just once. The top ten clonotypes cover approximately 14% of the sample. Sequenced input: blood. Receptors originate from a woman aged 40 to 49 with Graves' hyperthyroidism.

This clonotype has at least ten counts. This chain links TRBV2 with TRBJ1-4; a weak D match, TRBD1 (5 bases). V was clipped by 1 base and J by 8 bases, with 11 bases between them. The germline V gene encodes CDR1 SNHLY and CDR2 FYNNEI. The CDR3 is made up of 14 amino acids. The DNA of the CDR3 is TGTGCCAGCAGTGAAGGGGGGACCTACGAAAAACTGTTTTTT. Translated: CASSEGGTYEKLFF.

This clonotype appeared many times. This chain joins TRBV6-1 and TRBJ2-1, with 7 bases matching TRBD2. The ends lost 11 bases at V and 8 bases at J; junction bases unmatched: 12. CDR1 and CDR2 from the germline V gene are MNHNS and SASEGT. The CDR3 covers 13 residues. CDR3 protein: CACRRRERDEQFF. The DNA of the CDR3 is TGTGCCTGCCGGAGGCGGGAGAGGGATGAGCAGTTCTTC.

The chain links TRBV7-9 to TRBJ1-1; D ambiguous. This CDR3 spans 14 amino acids. CDR1 is SEHNR, CDR2 FQNEAQ, per germline (reference sequence). V lost 1 base and J lost 1, with 7 bases in between. The CDR3 is CASSLGLANTEAFF. The CDR3 DNA sequence: TGTGCCAGCAGCTTAGGACTTGCGAACACTGAAGCTTTCTTT.

Regarding this clonotype: A single base separates this from a much larger clone, so it may be a read error. The J gene is TRBJ1-2, the V gene TRBV30; 8 bases map to TRBD1. The CDR3 has 14 amino acids. With V trimmed by 7 bases and J by 5 bases, 12 bases remained unmatched. Germline V CDR1 and CDR2: GTSNPN, SVGIG (reference sequence). The CDR3, as DNA: TGTGCCTTGCTTTCAAGGACAGGGAATTATGGCTACACCTTC. It is translated as CALLSRTGNYGYTF.

This clonotype came up a few times. The chain recombines TRBV5-4 with TRBJ1-2, with a weak D call TRBD1 (6 bases). V was trimmed by 4 bases and J by 0 bases, leaving 19 bases between them. The CDR3 has 17 residues. From germline, CDR1 is SGHNT and CDR2 YYREEE (reference sequence). The CDR3 reads CASSPGQTITANYGYTF. The CDR3 bases are TGTGCCAGCAGCCCCGGACAGACGATTACAGCTAACTATGGCTACACCTTC.

In its sample, this clonotype was seen many times. The chain employs TRBV7-9 and TRBJ2-7; the match to TRBD1 covers 7 bases. The germline gives CDR1 SEHNR, CDR2 FQNEAQ (reference sequence). This CDR3 contains 13 residues. V shed 6 bases and J 5 bases; nucleotides not matched to a gene: 7. DNA of the CDR3: TGTGCCAGCAGAGGCAGGGACAGCAACGAGCAGTACTTC. It is translated as CASRGRDSNEQYF.

The V gene is TRBV6-4, the J gene TRBJ2-3, with 8 nucleotides matching TRBD2. The J segment lost 10 bases and the V segment lost 9 bases, leaving 15 bases of the junction unmatched. From germline, CDR1 is MRHNA and CDR2 SNTAGT. This CDR3 contains 14 residues. The CDR3, as DNA: TGTGCCAGTAGTCTGCGACGGGAGGGCCGATCGCAGTATTTT. Protein: CASSLRREGRSQYF.

This clonotype appeared a few times. The J gene is TRBJ2-2, the V gene TRBV7-8, with 13 nucleotides matching TRBD2. The ends lost 4 bases at V and 4 bases at J; junction bases unmatched: 6. The germline CDR1 and CDR2 sequences are SGHVS and FQNEAQ. The CDR3 length is 17 residues. CDR3 loop: CASSSSTSGRITGELFF. As DNA, the CDR3 is TGTGCCAGCAGCTCGTCGACTAGCGGGAGGATCACCGGGGAGCTGTTTTTT.

This clonotype has ten or more counts. The chain links TRBV20-1 to TRBJ2-3, with TRBD2 matching 12 bases. The ends lost 0 bases at V and 1 base at J; junction bases unmatched: 8. Germline assignment: CDR1 DFQATT and CDR2 SNEGSKA (reference sequence). This CDR3 is 18 amino acids long. The CDR3 DNA reads as TGCAGTGCTAGAGATCGGCTAGCGGGAGGGTTGCGCACAGATACGCAGTATTTT. This gives the protein CSARDRLAGGLRTDTQYF.

In this sample, this clonotype turned up many times. The rearrangement links TRBV28 to TRBJ1-1; 11 positions match TRBD1. CDR3 length equals 14 residues. V lost 4 bases and J lost 10; bases outside the gene matches: 8. Germline V gives CDR1 MDHEN, CDR2 SYDVKM. CDR3 bases: TGTGCCAGCAGTTGGACAGGGGGCACGATTGGAGCTTTCTTT. This gives the protein CASSWTGGTIGAFF.

This clonotype was seen many times. V and J are TRBV28 and TRBJ2-6, with TRBD1 identical over 9 bases. Looked up from germline, CDR1 is MDHEN and CDR2 is SYDVKM. The CDR3 loop spans 18 amino acids. The V segment lost 5 bases and the J segment 0 bases; nucleotides outside the gene matches: 8. DNA of the CDR3: TGTGCCAGCAGTCAAAGGACAGGGGTTTACTCTGGGGCCAACGTCCTGACTTTC. It specifies CASSQRTGVYSGANVLTF.

This clonotype has only a few counts. One base away lies a much larger clone, so this may be a sequencing read error. Lacking the conserved final phenylalanine or tryptophan, this CDR3 likely reflects a read error. The rearrangement joins TRBV27 to TRBJ2-5, with unresolved D. Trimming removed 0 bases from V and 0 bases from J, with 2 bases in between. The CDR3 runs 13 residues. In germline, CDR1 is MNHEY, CDR2 SMNVEV (reference sequence). In DNA, the CDR3 is TGTGCCAGCAGTTTATCAGACCAAGAGACCCAGTACCTC. Translated: CASSLSDQETQYL.

This clonotype was found many times. The chain uses TRBV28 and TRBJ2-1; 12 bases agree with TRBD2. The germline V gene has CDR1 MDHEN and CDR2 SYDVKM. This CDR3 has 16 amino acids. With V trimmed by 5 bases and J by 9 bases, 11 bases remained unmatched. The CDR3 nucleotides read TGTGCCAGCAGTCGACTAGCGGGAGATGTTCGTGGTGAGCAGTTCTTC. Its protein is CASSRLAGDVRGEQFF.

This clonotype was seen a handful of times. The rearrangement joins TRBV20-1 to TRBJ2-2; D remains unclear. V lost 5 bases and J 2 bases, leaving 9 bases between the germline ends. CDR3 length: 13 amino acids. Germline V gene lookup returns CDR1 DFQATT and CDR2 SNEGSKA (reference sequence). The CDR3 DNA sequence: TGCAGTGCTCCGGACCCTAACACCGGGGAGCTGTTTTTT. It yields the protein CSAPDPNTGELFF.

Only a few counts were recorded for this clonotype. The V and J genes are TRBV19 and TRBJ2-2; D not resolved. Germline assignment: CDR1 LNHDA and CDR2 SQIVND (reference sequence). The germline V and J ends were trimmed by 3 bases and 1 base, with 12 bases remaining between them. This CDR3 comprises 16 residues. CDR3 bases: TGTGCCAGTAGTATCATTGGGCGAAAGAACACCGGGGAGCTGTTTTTT. It specifies CASSIIGRKNTGELFF.

This clonotype turned up a few times. This chain links TRBV28 with TRBJ2-6, with TRBD1 matching over 9 bases. The CDR3 spans 14 residues. Germline V lookup: CDR1 MDHEN, CDR2 SYDVKM. Losses at the gene ends were 3 bases for V and 14 bases for J; bases not matched to a gene: 8. The CDR3 reads CASSLAGQGNILTF. The CDR3 nucleotides read TGTGCCAGCAGTTTGGCGGGACAGGGTAACATCCTGACTTTC. Full variable domain (rest looked up from reference TRBV28 and TRBJ2-6): DVKVTQSSRYLVKRTGEKVFLECVQDMDHENMFWYRQDPGLGLRLIYFSYDVKMKEKGDIPEGYSVSREKKERFSLILESASTNQTSMYLCASSLAGQGNILTFGAGSRLTVL.

To note about this clonotype: A junction end diverges from the germline sequence, so it may reflect a read error. This chain joins TRBV29-1 and TRBJ1-1; TRBD1 is a possible D gene (5 bases). The CDR3 covers 12 residues. Germline CDR1 is SQVTM and CDR2 is ANQGSEA. DNA for the CDR3: TGCAGCGGTGAAGGGGTGGGCACTGAAGCTTTCTTT. This codes for CSGEGVGTEAFF.

The sample holds many counts of this clonotype. V and J are TRBV30 and TRBJ1-5; possible D gene TRBD1, 6 bases. Trimming removed 4 bases from V and 4 bases from J, with 14 bases in between. Germline V gene data show CDR1 as GTSNPN and CDR2 as SVGIG (reference sequence). There are 14 residues in the CDR3. The CDR3 region has the DNA TGTGCCTGGACTGGGGGGGCGCGGAATCAGCCCCAGCATTTT. This gives the protein CAWTGGARNQPQHF.

This clonotype was seen repeatedly, ten times or more. The chain uses TRBV20-1 and TRBJ2-7, with TRBD2 matching over 9 bases. The trim removed 2 bases at V and 6 bases at J, leaving 8 bases unmatched. CDR1 and CDR2 (germline): DFQATT, SNEGSKA (reference sequence). The CDR3 spans 14 residues. The DNA of the CDR3 is TGCAGTGCTAGAATAGCGGGAGTAAGAGGCGAGCAGTACTTC. Protein sequence: CSARIAGVRGEQYF.

This clonotype has at least ten counts. The rearrangement joins TRBV15 to TRBJ1-2; 9 bases align to TRBD1. The trim removed 5 bases at V and 5 bases at J, leaving 3 bases unmatched. The CDR3 totals 13 residues. CDR1 LNHNV and CDR2 YYDKDF come from the germline V gene (reference sequence). CDR3 region: CATSGGTGYGYTF. The CDR3 region has the DNA TGTGCCACCAGCGGGGGGACAGGGTATGGCTACACCTTC.

The chain has TRBV11-2 and TRBJ2-5; 8 bases align to TRBD2. Germline V lookup: CDR1 SGHAT, CDR2 FQNNGV. The length of the CDR3 is 14 residues. V lost 5 bases and J lost 5; bases outside the gene matches: 7. The CDR3 nucleotides are TGTGCCAGCAGCCGACCCAGCGGGAGCGAGACCCAGTACTTC. Amino acids: CASSRPSGSETQYF.

The V call is TRBV3-1, the J call TRBJ2-2, with 9 bases aligning to TRBD1. V shed 0 bases, J shed 4 bases, and the junction held 9 bases outside the gene matches. Germline assignment: CDR1 LGHDT and CDR2 YNNKEL (reference sequence). The CDR3 covers 18 residues. For the CDR3, the DNA is TGTGCCAGCAGCCAAGAGTTTTTAGGACAGGGGTTCACCGGGGAGCTGTTTTTT. Translating gives CASSQEFLGQGFTGELFF. The variable domain in full, completed from reference TRBV3-1 and TRBJ2-2, reads DTAVSQTPKYLVTQMGNDKSIKCEQNLGHDTMYWYKQDSKKFLKIMFSYNNKELIINETVPNRFSPKSPDKAHLNLHINSLELGDSAVYFCASSQEFLGQGFTGELFFGEGSRLTVL.

At least ten counts were recorded for this clonotype. The CDR3 loop is CATSDPAGGVNTDTQYF. CDR3 bases: TGTGCCACCAGTGATCCCGCCGGGGGTGTGAACACAGATACGCAGTATTTT. This sequence joins TRBV24-1 and TRBJ2-3; a possible D gene is TRBD2 (6 bases). V shed 3 bases and J shed 2 bases, with 17 bases lying between them. The V gene's germline CDR1 is KGHDR and CDR2 SFDVKD. This CDR3 is 17 amino acids long.

In this sample, this clonotype turned up many times. The chain recombines TRBV18 with TRBJ2-3; D uncertain. The CDR3 covers 16 residues. V was shortened by 0 bases and J by 3 bases, with 13 bases between the two germline ends. The germline V gene has CDR1 KGHSH and CDR2 LQKENI. CDR3 in amino acids: CASSPPPDRSTDTQYF. CDR3 in DNA: TGTGCCAGCTCACCACCCCCGGACCGGTCGACAGATACGCAGTATTTT. Complete variable domain (other parts from reference TRBV18 and TRBJ2-3): NAGVMQNPRHLVRRRGQEARLRCSPMKGHSHVYWYRQLPEEGLKFMVYLQKENIIDESGMPKERFSAEFPKEGPSILRIQQVVRGDSAAYFCASSPPPDRSTDTQYFGPGTRLTVL.

This clonotype has more than one count but fewer than ten. The chain couples TRBV19 to TRBJ2-1, with D possibly matching TRBD2 (6 bases). This CDR3 has 16 residues. Germline CDR1 is LNHDA and CDR2 is SQIVND (reference sequence). Trimming shortened V by 3 bases and J by 0 bases, and 12 bases separated the two germline ends. This CDR3 reads CASSMVAASSYNEQFF. The DNA of the CDR3 is TGTGCCAGTAGTATGGTAGCGGCCAGCTCCTACAATGAGCAGTTCTTC.

This clonotype was observed at least ten times. The chain employs TRBV18 and TRBJ2-5; D could derive from TRBD1 or TRBD2 (5 bases each). Per the germline V gene, CDR1 is KGHSH and CDR2 is LQKENI. With 1 base removed from V and 2 bases from J, the gap between germline ends came to 14 bases. The CDR3 loop spans 16 amino acids. The CDR3 bases are TGTGCCAGCTCACCACAAGGGGCTGGACTTCAAGAGACCCAGTACTTC. Amino acids: CASSPQGAGLQETQYF.

This clonotype occurred a few times. The rearrangement joins TRBV4-1 to TRBJ2-7; D remains unclear. The germline gives CDR1 MGHRA, CDR2 YSYEKL. V lost 5 bases and J lost 0, with 14 bases in between. There are 15 residues in the CDR3. CDR3 loop: CASSSSMAASYEQYF. CDR3 in DNA: TGCGCCAGCAGCTCCAGTATGGCGGCCTCCTACGAGCAGTACTTC.

The chain joins TRBV4-1 to TRBJ1-4; D gene ambiguous. The V and J ends lost 3 bases and 3 bases respectively, with 8 bases between them. The CDR3 has 14 amino acids. Germline values: CDR1 MGHRA, CDR2 YSYEKL. The CDR3 loop reads CASSQKGANEKLFF. Here the CDR3 DNA reads TGCGCCAGCAGCCAGAAAGGTGCTAATGAAAAACTGTTTTTT.

This clonotype was detected ten times or more. The chain couples TRBV20-1 to TRBJ2-5; TRBD1 agrees at 9 bases. The junction had 2 bases not matched to a gene; V was cut back by 4 bases and J by 5 bases. Germline V gene lookup returns CDR1 DFQATT and CDR2 SNEGSKA (reference sequence). The CDR3 length is 12 residues. The CDR3 nucleotides are TGCAGTGCTACGACAGGGGGGGAGACCCAGTACTTC. It codes for CSATTGGETQYF.

The chain carries TRBV18 and TRBJ2-7; no definite D call. The germline CDR1 and CDR2 sequences are KGHSH and LQKENI. The CDR3 has 13 residues. V lost 3 bases to trimming and J lost 3 bases, with 9 bases between them. CDR3 in amino acids: CASSPVQLYEQYF. In DNA, the CDR3 is TGTGCCAGCTCACCGGTACAGCTCTACGAGCAGTACTTC.

This clonotype was counted ten times or more. V gene TRBV27 combines with J gene TRBJ2-7, with TRBD1 matching over 9 bases. The V gene end was trimmed by 5 bases and the J gene end by 5 bases; junction bases not matched to a gene: 7. Germline-derived CDR1 and CDR2 are MNHEY and SMNVEV (reference sequence). The CDR3 length is 14 residues. DNA for the CDR3: TGTGCCAGCAGTCAAGGACAGGGGAGGAACGAGCAGTACTTC. Amino acid sequence: CASSQGQGRNEQYF.

This sequence joins TRBV20-1 and TRBJ1-5, with D maybe TRBD1 (6 bases). This CDR3 contains 15 residues. The germline V gene encodes CDR1 DFQATT and CDR2 SNEGSKA (reference sequence). The V end lost 0 bases, the J end lost 7 bases, and 16 bases lay between the germline ends. For the CDR3, the DNA is TGCAGTGCTAGAGAGCTGCCCAGGGGAGGACAGCCCCAGCATTTT. It translates to CSARELPRGGQPQHF.